This T cell receptor beta chain originates from a study of blood T cell repertoires in COVID-19. The CDR3 length is 13 residues. Trimming took 9 bases from V and 6 from J, leaving 15 bases between them. Germline V lookup: CDR1 SGHRS, CDR2 YFSETQ. Generated by immunoSEQ multiplex PCR, the TCRdb table keeps only in-frame clones and is missing some. This sample has 120,000 or so clones, with roughly 90% found just once. The specimen was peripheral blood. The clonotype comes from a man aged 50 to 59 with active COVID-19. J is TRBJ1-4 and V is TRBV5-1; TRBD1 is a possible D gene (5 bases). The CDR3 sequence is CATRVDRDEKLFF. Here the CDR3 DNA reads TGCGCCACCAGGGTAGACCGGGATGAAAAACTGTTTTTT.